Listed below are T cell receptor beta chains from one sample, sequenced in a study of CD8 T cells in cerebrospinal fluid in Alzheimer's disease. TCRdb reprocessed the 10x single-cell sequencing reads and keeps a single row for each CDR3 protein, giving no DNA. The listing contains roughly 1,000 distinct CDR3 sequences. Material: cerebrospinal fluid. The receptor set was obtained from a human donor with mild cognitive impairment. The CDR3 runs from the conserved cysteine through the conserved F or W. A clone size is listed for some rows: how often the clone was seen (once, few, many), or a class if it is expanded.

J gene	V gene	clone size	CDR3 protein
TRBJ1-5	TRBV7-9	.	CASSATGAGNQPQHF
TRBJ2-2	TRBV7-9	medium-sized	CASSYGQGFYTGELFF
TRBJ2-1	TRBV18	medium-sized	CASSPVNNEQFF
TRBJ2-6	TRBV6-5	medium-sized	CASSRQGPAGANVLTF
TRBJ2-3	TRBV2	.	CASYSTDTQYF
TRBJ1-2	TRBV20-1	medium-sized	CSARDREGMAGYTF
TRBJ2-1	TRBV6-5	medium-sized	CASSYRRETYNEQFF
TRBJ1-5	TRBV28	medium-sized	CASSPLRGRVVQPQHF
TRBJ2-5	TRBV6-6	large	CASSLQETQYF
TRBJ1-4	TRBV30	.	CAWSVQGVVKKLFF
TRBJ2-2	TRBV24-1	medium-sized	CATQLDGTGELFF
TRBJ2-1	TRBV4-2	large	CASSQTGSYNEQFF
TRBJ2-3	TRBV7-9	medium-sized	CASSYVPGLAGTPLQYF
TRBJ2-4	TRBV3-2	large	CASTCRERGNIQYF
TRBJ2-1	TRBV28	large	CASSQGGHEQFF
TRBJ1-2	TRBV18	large	CASSPTENYGYTF
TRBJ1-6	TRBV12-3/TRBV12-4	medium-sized	CASSLGNSPLHF
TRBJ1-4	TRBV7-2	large	CASSWRQGTNEKLFF
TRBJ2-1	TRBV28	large	CASRTSGGRYEQFF
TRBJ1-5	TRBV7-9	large	CASSPDQPQHF
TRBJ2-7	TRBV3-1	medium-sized	CASSQVEREQYF
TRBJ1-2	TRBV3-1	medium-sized	CASSQEPAGFGYTF
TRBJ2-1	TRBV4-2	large	CASSQDRQDRRGEQFF
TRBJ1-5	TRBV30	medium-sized	CAWREETGRGQPQHF
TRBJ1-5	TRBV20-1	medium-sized	CSAKIGQVNQPQHF
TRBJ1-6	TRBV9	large	CASSGPGQRSSDSYNSPLHF
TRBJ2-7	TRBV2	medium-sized	CASNFGGGDYEQYF
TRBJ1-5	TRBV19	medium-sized	CASTAGELGNQPQHF
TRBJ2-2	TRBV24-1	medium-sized	CATLDTNTGELFF
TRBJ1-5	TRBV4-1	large	CASSQETYRRSNQPQHF
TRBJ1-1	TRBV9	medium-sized	CASSEGTDGIDTEAFF
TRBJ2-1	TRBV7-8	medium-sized	CASSEGGEDNEQFF
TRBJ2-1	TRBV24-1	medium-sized	CATSDSRTGKNYNEQFF
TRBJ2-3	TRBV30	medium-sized	CAWSAPAPDTQYF
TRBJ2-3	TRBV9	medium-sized	CASSRYLTDTQYF
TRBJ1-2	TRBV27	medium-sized	CASSPGQGFSGYTF
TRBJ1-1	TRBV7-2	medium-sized	CASSLNRQSTEAFF
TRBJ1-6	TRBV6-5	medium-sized	CASGRTSNNSPLHF
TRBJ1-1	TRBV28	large	CASSLISPEGTEAFF
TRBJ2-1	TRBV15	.	CATSLRTANNEQFF
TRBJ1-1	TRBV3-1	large	CASSLQGANTEAFF
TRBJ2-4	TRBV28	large	CASSTSGGAGLDIQYF
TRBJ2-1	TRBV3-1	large	CASSVQGGEQFF
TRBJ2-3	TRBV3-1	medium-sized	CASSHQGTDTQYF
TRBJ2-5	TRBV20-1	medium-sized	CSARQVNQETQYF
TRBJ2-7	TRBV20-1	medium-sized	CSAPLPAGGRNEQYF
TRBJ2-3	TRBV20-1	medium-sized	CSAIIRGPTPDTQYF
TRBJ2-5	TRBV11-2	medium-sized	CASSLQFGFQETQYF
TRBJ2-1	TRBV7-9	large	CASRDRHYNEQFF
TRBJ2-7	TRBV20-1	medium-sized	CSARNDRTGNSYEQYF
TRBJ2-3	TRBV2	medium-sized	CASSSGGALSLSPSTDTQYF
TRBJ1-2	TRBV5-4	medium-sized	CASSLSRDGYTF
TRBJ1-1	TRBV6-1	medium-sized	CASSTQGSTEAFF
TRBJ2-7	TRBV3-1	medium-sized	CASSQGPPGTGGSSYEQYF
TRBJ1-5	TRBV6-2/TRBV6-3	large	CASSRQGNQPQHF